This T cell receptor beta chain was obtained from a study of spatial heterogeneity in lung cancer. Overall study context: Detection consistently yielded more beta chains than alpha chains.

For this clonotype: No antigen is known for it.

Noted time point: sample taken at primary tumor resection. Findings and caveats of the study: Tumor mutation count correlated with how many alpha and beta TCRs expanded intratumorally.

A distinct unique molecular identifier was carried by each TCR cDNA molecule. MiXCR was run by TCRdb on the 5' RACE reads, yielding one entry per CDR3 protein. The sample lists fewer than 4,500 distinct CDR3 sequences; 30% to 45% were seen once. Trimming pared 4 bases from V and 1 base from J, leaving 12 bases between. Germline CDR1 reads MNHEY; CDR2 reads SVGAGI. The CDR3 loop spans 15 amino acids. The V call is TRBV6-5, the J call TRBJ2-3, with TRBD2 as a possible D gene (6 bases). This material consisted of lung tumor tissue, taken at surgery. This clonotype originated in a male donor with early-stage non-small cell lung cancer. The CDR3: CASSSPSSGTDTQYF. The CDR3 DNA reads TGTGCCAGCAGTTCTCCCTCTAGCGGCACAGATACGCAGTATTTT.